The 32 T cell receptor beta chains below were found in one sample sequenced in a study of blood T cell dynamics during melanoma immunotherapy. This table comes from immunoSEQ multiplex PCR, and its TCRdb copy is limited to in-frame clones, with some not included. The data show about 14,000 clones, around 86% seen once. As for time point: week 3, after first cycle of checkpoint inhibitor. The specimen was blood, collected from a patient treated with checkpoint blockade. These receptors came from a human donor with melanoma.

This chain uses TRBV4-2 with TRBJ2-7; perhaps TRBD2 as D (5 bases). Germline assignment: CDR1 LGHNA and CDR2 YNFKEQ. The CDR3 has 14 residues. Deletions cut 0 bases from V and 2 bases from J, with 8 bases between. The CDR3 DNA reads TGTGCCAGCAGCCAAGAGACCGGGGCCTACGAGCAGTACTTC. It yields the protein CASSQETGAYEQYF.

The rearrangement uses TRBV27 and TRBJ2-1, with 9 bases aligning to TRBD2. The CDR3 is 13 amino acids. In germline, CDR1 is MNHEY, CDR2 SMNVEV (reference sequence). CDR3 in amino acids: CAVAGELYNEQFF. The CDR3 DNA is TGTGCGGTAGCGGGGGAACTCTACAATGAGCAGTTCTTC.

The rearrangement joins TRBV5-8 to TRBJ1-2; D is unclear. CDR3 size: 16 residues. Trimming shortened V by 3 bases and J by 2 bases, and 17 bases separated the two germline ends. Germline V gives CDR1 SGHTS, CDR2 YDEGEE. The CDR3 reads CASSWRRGAENYGYTF. The CDR3 region has the DNA TGTGCCAGCAGCTGGAGGCGGGGAGCGGAAAACTATGGCTACACCTTC. The variable domain in full, completed from reference TRBV5-8 and TRBJ1-2, reads EAGVTQSPTHLIKTRGQQATLRCSPISGHTSVYWYQQALGLGLQFLLWYDEGEERNRGNFPPRFSGRQFPNYSSELNVNALELEDSALYLCASSWRRGAENYGYTFGSGTRLTVV.

This chain uses TRBV9 with TRBJ1-1, with D perhaps TRBD1 (5 bases). Germline V CDR1 and CDR2: SGDLS, YYNGEE. This CDR3 has 16 amino acids. V lost 4 bases and J lost 0, with 16 bases in between. In DNA, the CDR3 is TGTGCCAGCAGCCCCAAAGGAGGACATATGAACACTGAAGCTTTCTTT. It encodes CASSPKGGHMNTEAFF.

V usage is TRBV9 and J usage is TRBJ2-3; possibly TRBD2 for D (5 bases). Germline CDR1 SGDLS, CDR2 YYNGEE. This CDR3 contains 13 residues. Between the trimmed V and J ends, which lost 7 bases and 2 bases, there was a span of 11 bases. This CDR3 reads CASGESYTDTQYF. In DNA form, the CDR3 reads TGTGCCAGCGGGGAGTCCTACACAGATACGCAGTATTTT. The complete variable domain, with remaining parts taken from reference TRBV9 and TRBJ2-3, reads DSGVTQTPKHLITATGQRVTLRCSPRSGDLSVYWYQQSLDQGLQFLIQYYNGEERAKGNILERFSAQQFPDLHSELNLSSLELGDSALYFCASGESYTDTQYFGPGTRLTVL.

The genes are TRBV7-2 and TRBJ2-1; tentative D call: TRBD2 (7 bases). The V end lost 5 bases, the J end lost 15 bases, and 14 bases lay between the germline ends. From germline, CDR1 is SGHTA and CDR2 FQGNSA. This CDR3 has 11 amino acids. In nucleotides, the CDR3 is TGTGCCAGCAGCCTAGGGGGGGCCGGGTTCTTC. The encoded protein is CASSLGGAGFF. The complete variable domain, with remaining parts taken from reference TRBV7-2 and TRBJ2-1, reads GAGVSQSPSNKVTEKGKDVELRCDPISGHTALYWYRQSLGQGLEFLIYFQGNSAPDKSGLPSDRFSAERTGGSVSTLTIQRTQQEDSAVYLCASSLGGAGFFGPGTRLTVL.

This clone occurred a few times. The chain couples TRBV6-4 to TRBJ2-3; D not resolved. This CDR3 is 14 amino acids long. Germline V lookup: CDR1 MRHNA, CDR2 SNTAGT. The ends were cut back, 0 bases at V and 3 bases at J, with 7 bases in the middle. The CDR3 coding sequence is TGTGCCAGCAGTGACTCCCCAGGTACAGATACGCAGTATTTT. It translates to CASSDSPGTDTQYF.

The chain is built from TRBV19 and TRBJ1-1; D is uncertain. In germline, CDR1 is LNHDA, CDR2 SQIVND (reference sequence). CDR3 length equals 10 residues. V gave up 7 bases and J gave up 1 base, with 1 base separating them. CDR3 sequence (DNA): TGTGCCAGTAAGAACACTGAAGCTTTCTTT. Translating it yields CASKNTEAFF. Using reference TRBV19 and TRBJ1-1 for the parts outside the CDR3, the full variable domain is DGGITQSPKYLFRKEGQNVTLSCEQNLNHDAMYWYRQDPGQGLRLIYYSQIVNDFQKGDIAEGYSVSREKKESFPLTVTSAQKNPTAFYLCASKNTEAFFGQGTRLTVV.

CDR3 in amino acids: CASSEEQGSGQPQHF. In DNA form, the CDR3 reads TGTGCCAGCAGTGAGGAACAGGGGTCGGGGCAGCCCCAGCATTTT. The chain uses TRBV6-1 and TRBJ1-5, with 7 bases lining up with TRBD1. Losses at the gene ends were 3 bases for V and 7 bases for J; bases not matched to a gene: 9. CDR3 length: 15 residues. Germline V gene sequence: CDR1 MNHNS, CDR2 SASEGT.

This chain uses TRBV6-6 with TRBJ1-6, with 7 bases fitting TRBD1. Trimming cost V 6 bases and J 8 bases; bases outside gene matches: 7. Germline CDR1 reads MNHNY; CDR2 reads SVGAGI (reference sequence). The CDR3 has 14 residues. The CDR3 coding sequence is TGTGCCAGCAGACACAGGGGAGTCGATTCACCCCTCCACTTT. Protein sequence: CASRHRGVDSPLHF.

The chain couples TRBV6-5 to TRBJ2-7, with 7 bases matching TRBD2. Trimming took 6 bases from V and 7 from J; bases not matched to a gene: 9. Germline V gives CDR1 MNHEY, CDR2 SVGAGI. The CDR3 contains 13 residues. The CDR3 DNA reads as TGTGCCAGCAGCCCTGGGGGGGGGTTTGAGCAGTACTTC. Protein sequence: CASSPGGGFEQYF.

J is TRBJ2-1 and V is TRBV5-6, with D perhaps TRBD1 (8 bases). The CDR3 loop spans 16 amino acids. V was trimmed by 0 bases and J by 7 bases, leaving 17 bases between them. Germline V CDR1 and CDR2: SGHDT, YYEEEE. The CDR3 DNA follows: TGTGCCAGCAGCTTGGCCTTCGGACAGGGAGGGAATGAGCAGTTCTTC. Amino acids: CASSLAFGQGGNEQFF.

The V gene is TRBV28, the J gene TRBJ2-1; tentative D call: TRBD1 (6 bases). CDR3 length: 14 amino acids. V was pared by 4 bases and J by 9 bases, with 16 bases between. CDR1 and CDR2 from the germline V gene are MDHEN and SYDVKM. CDR3 bases: TGTGCCAGCAGTTCACTTCCCGGGACACCTGAGCAGTTCTTC. This codes for CASSSLPGTPEQFF. Complete variable domain (other parts from reference TRBV28 and TRBJ2-1): DVKVTQSSRYLVKRTGEKVFLECVQDMDHENMFWYRQDPGLGLRLIYFSYDVKMKEKGDIPEGYSVSREKKERFSLILESASTNQTSMYLCASSSLPGTPEQFFGPGTRLTVL.

The chain has TRBV11-2 and TRBJ1-6; no clear D gene. V shed 1 base and J shed 7 bases, with 8 bases lying between them. This CDR3 is 14 amino acids long. Germline V gene data show CDR1 as SGHAT and CDR2 as FQNNGV. CDR3 in amino acids: CASSLGRENSPLHF. CDR3 DNA: TGTGCCAGCAGCTTAGGCAGAGAGAATTCACCCCTCCACTTT.

V usage is TRBV28 and J usage is TRBJ2-4; 7 nucleotides line up with TRBD1. The junction had 9 bases not matched to a gene; V was cut back by 6 bases and J by 1 base. CDR1 is MDHEN, CDR2 SYDVKM, per germline. The CDR3 runs to 16 residues. CDR3 coding DNA: TGTGCCAGCAGACCACAGGGGACCTCGGCCAAAAACATTCAGTACTTC. Its translation is CASRPQGTSAKNIQYF.

The chain recombines TRBV19 with TRBJ2-7, with D hard to call. The CDR3 is made up of 14 amino acids. Germline-derived CDR1 and CDR2 are LNHDA and SQIVND (reference sequence). The germline V and J ends were trimmed by 6 bases and 3 bases, with 15 bases remaining between them. As DNA, the CDR3 is TGTGCCAGTAGGGTGACTGCGGTGAGCTACGAGCAGTACTTC. Protein: CASRVTAVSYEQYF.

V gene TRBV27 combines with J gene TRBJ2-3, with 12 bases identical to TRBD2. The J segment lost 6 bases and the V segment lost 7 bases, leaving 5 bases of the junction unmatched. The CDR3 runs to 14 residues. Germline V CDR1 and CDR2: MNHEY, SMNVEV (reference sequence). The CDR3 is CASTGLAGTDTQYF. CDR3 nucleotide sequence: TGTGCCAGCACCGGACTAGCGGGAACTGATACGCAGTATTTT.

V usage is TRBV5-1 and J usage is TRBJ2-3; D gene ambiguous. The V and J ends lost 2 bases and 10 bases respectively, with 20 bases between them. The length of the CDR3 is 15 residues. Germline V lookup: CDR1 SGHRS, CDR2 YFSETQ. CDR3: CASSFDGAGFVAQYF. The CDR3 DNA reads as TGCGCCAGCAGCTTTGACGGAGCCGGGTTTGTGGCGCAGTATTTT.

V is TRBV7-3 and J is TRBJ1-2; no definite D call. Germline-derived CDR1 and CDR2 are SGHTA and FQGTGA. V was pared by 2 bases and J by 2 bases, with 21 bases between. The CDR3 covers 18 residues. DNA for the CDR3: TGTGCCAGCAGCTTATCATCCGGCGGTGGCACCCCAAACTATGGCTACACCTTC. It codes for CASSLSSGGGTPNYGYTF.

The chain has TRBV9 and TRBJ2-3, with 7 bases matching TRBD1. The CDR3 covers 15 residues. CDR1 is SGDLS and CDR2 is YYNGEE in the germline V gene. Germline trimming cut 4 bases from V and 1 base from J; bases unmatched to any gene: 6. DNA for the CDR3: TGTGCCAGCAGCCCGCGACAGGGAGGCACAGATACGCAGTATTTT. Protein product: CASSPRQGGTDTQYF.

This clone was seen a few times. The chain employs TRBV19 and TRBJ2-7; TRBD2 matches at 11 bases. CDR1 LNHDA and CDR2 SQIVND come from the germline V gene (reference sequence). Trimming cost V 5 bases and J 1 base; bases outside gene matches: 1. The CDR3 has 14 residues. The CDR3 loop reads CASSASGRSYEQYF. The CDR3 DNA reads as TGTGCCAGTAGTGCTAGCGGGAGGTCCTACGAGCAGTACTTC. Variable domain in full (rest from reference TRBV19 and TRBJ2-7): DGGITQSPKYLFRKEGQNVTLSCEQNLNHDAMYWYRQDPGQGLRLIYYSQIVNDFQKGDIAEGYSVSREKKESFPLTVTSAQKNPTAFYLCASSASGRSYEQYFGPGTRLTVT.

This chain links TRBV14 with TRBJ2-1; D is undetermined. The CDR3 is 16 amino acids. CDR1 and CDR2 (germline): SGHDN, FVKESK. The ends were cut back, 4 bases at V and 6 bases at J, with 19 bases in the middle. For the CDR3, the DNA is TGTGCCAGCAGCCTACACGCCCCTCTTGGCCCCAATGAGCAGTTCTTC. The encoded protein is CASSLHAPLGPNEQFF.

The V and J genes are TRBV28 and TRBJ1-5; no clear D. Deletions cut 4 bases from V and 4 bases from J, with 5 bases between. The CDR3 contains 12 residues. Germline V gives CDR1 MDHEN, CDR2 SYDVKM. DNA of the CDR3: TGTGCCAGCAGTTCGGTGAATCAGCCCCAGCATTTT. Translating gives CASSSVNQPQHF. Using reference TRBV28 and TRBJ1-5 for the parts outside the CDR3, the full variable domain is DVKVTQSSRYLVKRTGEKVFLECVQDMDHENMFWYRQDPGLGLRLIYFSYDVKMKEKGDIPEGYSVSREKKERFSLILESASTNQTSMYLCASSSVNQPQHFGDGTRLSIL.

The gene calls are TRBV10-3 and TRBJ2-3, with 10 bases that match TRBD2. The V segment lost 6 bases and the J segment 1 base; nucleotides outside the gene matches: 10. CDR3 length: 17 amino acids. CDR1 is ENHRY and CDR2 is SYGVKD in the germline V gene. The CDR3 DNA sequence: TGTGCCATCAGAGGCCAGCGGGAGGGCCAGGGCACAGATACGCAGTATTTT. Translated, it gives CAIRGQREGQGTDTQYF.

The V gene is TRBV6-1, the J gene TRBJ2-7; 7 nucleotides line up with TRBD1. Trimming at V came to 4 bases and at J to 6 bases, leaving 9 bases not matched to a gene. Per germline, CDR1 MNHNS and CDR2 SASEGT. CDR3 size: 14 residues. The CDR3 loop is CASSGVTGTREQYF. The CDR3, as DNA: TGTGCCAGCAGTGGTGTGACAGGGACACGCGAGCAGTACTTC.

The sample holds a few counts of this clone. This rearrangement joins TRBV29-1 to TRBJ1-1; D may be TRBD1 (5 bases). Germline V lookup: CDR1 SQVTM, CDR2 ANQGSEA. The CDR3 length is 12 residues. V gave up 5 bases and J gave up 1 base, with 8 bases separating them. The CDR3 spells CSVLTGNTEAFF. The CDR3 DNA reads TGCAGCGTTCTAACAGGGAACACTGAAGCTTTCTTT. Full variable domain (remainder filled in from reference TRBV29-1 and TRBJ1-1): SAVISQKPSRDICQRGTSLTIQCQVDSQVTMMFWYRQQPGQSLTLIATANQGSEATYESGFVIDKFPISRPNLTFSTLTVSNMSPEDSSIYLCSVLTGNTEAFFGQGTRLTVV.

The chain is built from TRBV6-5 and TRBJ1-1; D unclear. CDR3 length: 14 amino acids. The V gene's germline CDR1 is MNHEY and CDR2 SVGAGI. V gave up 4 bases and J gave up 1 base, with 10 bases separating them. CDR3 protein: CASSSPISNTEAFF. CDR3 nucleotide sequence: TGTGCCAGCAGTTCGCCTATATCGAACACTGAAGCTTTCTTT.

This chain joins TRBV27 and TRBJ1-2; 7 bases fit TRBD1. V lost 8 bases and J lost 8; bases outside the gene matches: 14. CDR3 length: 14 amino acids. Germline V gene lookup returns CDR1 MNHEY and CDR2 SMNVEV (reference sequence). CDR3 loop: CASGQTGTIGGYTF. CDR3 in DNA: TGTGCCAGCGGTCAGACAGGGACTATCGGCGGCTACACCTTC.

The rearrangement joins TRBV5-8 to TRBJ2-7; the match to TRBD2 covers 8 bases. The CDR3 loop spans 14 amino acids. CDR1 and CDR2 from the germline V gene are SGHTS and YDEGEE. The J segment lost 2 bases and the V segment lost 0 bases, leaving 1 base of the junction unmatched. The CDR3 DNA follows: TGTGCCAGCAGCTTGGTCGGGAGGGCCTACGAGCAGTACTTC. This gives the protein CASSLVGRAYEQYF.

The chain joins TRBV10-1 to TRBJ1-6; maybe TRBD1 (5 bases). The germline V gene has CDR1 WNHNN and CDR2 SYGVQD (reference sequence). V was clipped by 0 bases and J by 0 bases, with 12 bases between them. The CDR3 totals 18 residues. The CDR3 sequence is CASSESGRNSSYNSPLHF. The DNA of the CDR3 is TGCGCCAGCAGTGAGTCGGGACGGAATAGCTCCTATAATTCACCCCTCCACTTT.

In DNA, the CDR3 is TGTGCCAGCACCGACTATGGGGGGCGGCAGTACTTC. Its translation: CASTDYGGRQYF. This chain connects TRBV6-5 to TRBJ2-5; D tentatively fits TRBD1 or TRBD2 (6 bases each). The germline V gene encodes CDR1 MNHEY and CDR2 SVGAGI. The length of the CDR3 is 12 residues. Between the trimmed V and J ends, which lost 7 bases and 11 bases, there was a span of 17 bases.

This chain uses TRBV25-1 with TRBJ1-5; D ambiguous. The CDR3 is 13 residues long. Germline CDR1 and CDR2: MGHDK and SYGVNS. Trimming shortened V by 7 bases and J by 3 bases, and 10 bases separated the two germline ends. Here the CDR3 reads CASTCRSNQPQHF. CDR3 in DNA: TGTGCCAGCACTTGCCGGTCCAATCAGCCCCAGCATTTT.